This note documents a single T cell receptor beta chain sequence. As handled by the study authors: From reference gene primer amplification, estimates of nucleated cell counts were derived. Libraries were prepared by immunoSEQ multiplex PCR; TCRdb keeps only in-frame clonotypes and omits some of them. V and J calls and clone size come straight from that table; D and trimming were deduced from the DNA. The table has fewer than 65,000 clones, 75% to 90% seen once; the top ten hold 1.3%. The source of the sample is a study of blood T cell repertoires in COVID-19. Study-level background: T cells, B-cell-depleted T cells, or PBMCs provided the cDNA or gDNA that served as material.

The sequence was collected from a woman of 80 years or more with acute or convalescent COVID-19. The specimen sequenced was peripheral blood.

The CDR3 spells CASSESTGGGYGYTF. The CDR3 DNA reads TGTGCCAGCAGTGAATCGACAGGGGGCGGCTATGGCTACACCTTC. The rearrangement joins TRBV6-1 to TRBJ1-2; TRBD1 agrees at 10 bases. Germline lookup yields CDR1 MNHNS and CDR2 SASEGT. The CDR3 sequence is 15 residues long. V shed 2 bases, J shed 4 bases, and the junction held 4 bases outside the gene matches.